Listed below are T cell receptor beta chains from one sample, sequenced in a study of beta chain features in type 1 diabetes. Libraries were prepared by immunoSEQ multiplex PCR; TCRdb keeps only in-frame clonotypes and omits some of them. The top ten hold 0.02% to 0.03% of the sample, which has over 700,000 clones, 15% to 20% seen once. The specimen sequenced was naive CD4+ T cells from blood. These receptors were taken from a woman under 30 in good health. Each CDR3 is given with its conserved first and last residue. The D gene is left open where the match is weak. Part of the rows lack a size; the others show once, few, many or a class for expanded clones.

J | V | size | D | CDR3 | DNA
TRBJ2-6 | TRBV14 | many | NA | CASRPSGANVLTF | TGTGCCAGCAGGCCCTCTGGGGCCAACGTCCTGACTTTC
TRBJ2-7 | TRBV15 | few | TRBD1 | CATSRDRQGFYEQYF | TGTGCCACCAGCAGAGACCGACAGGGGTTCTACGAGCAGTACTTC
TRBJ2-7 | TRBV28 | few | TRBD2 | CASSDGRQDEQYF | TGTGCCAGCAGCGACGGGAGGCAGGACGAGCAGTACTTC
TRBJ1-4 | TRBV15 | NA | TRBD1 | CATSRQGADEKLFF | TGTGCCACCAGCAGACAGGGGGCGGATGAAAAACTGTTTTTT
TRBJ2-1 | TRBV5-5 | many | NA | CASSLPQVNEQFF | TGTGCCAGCAGCTTACCACAGGTCAATGAGCAGTTCTTC
TRBJ2-7 | TRBV7-2 | NA | TRBD2 | CASSPEISGTSYEQYF | TGTGCCAGCAGCCCAGAAATTAGCGGGACCTCCTACGAGCAGTACTTC
TRBJ1-5 | TRBV18 | NA | NA | CASSPFDRRAYSNQPQHF | TGTGCCAGCTCACCTTTCGACAGAAGGGCATATAGCAATCAGCCCCAGCATTTT
TRBJ1-4 | TRBV25-1 | NA | NA | CASKGTEKLFF | TGTGCCAGCAAGGGAACTGAAAAACTGTTTTTT
TRBJ2-3 | TRBV10-3 | few | NA | CAISEAPTDTQYF | TGTGCCATCAGTGAGGCGCCCACAGATACGCAGTATTTT
TRBJ2-2 | TRBV7-2 | once | TRBD2 | CASSTHQRDLAGELFF | TGTGCCAGCAGCACACACCAGCGGGACCTCGCCGGGGAGCTGTTTTTT
TRBJ2-7 | TRBV7-9 | few | NA | CASSQELFYEQYF | TGTGCCAGCAGCCAAGAGTTATTCTACGAGCAGTACTTC
TRBJ2-1 | TRBV19 | NA | NA | CASSISSVSYNEQFF | TGTGCCAGTAGTATAAGTTCCGTGTCATACAATGAGCAGTTCTTC
TRBJ2-7 | TRBV19 | NA | NA | CASSTTGGRYEQYF | TGTGCCAGTAGTACCACGGGGGGCCGCTACGAGCAGTACTTC
TRBJ2-3 | TRBV7-2 | few | TRBD1 | CASSRQGAPADTQYF | TGTGCCAGCAGCAGGCAGGGGGCGCCCGCAGATACGCAGTATTTT
TRBJ2-2 | TRBV23-1 | NA | TRBD1 | CASSPPGTGVSGELFF | TGCGCCAGCAGTCCCCCTGGGACAGGGGTATCCGGGGAGCTGTTTTTT
TRBJ2-3 | TRBV4-1 | NA | NA | CASTPGPGTDTQYF | TGCGCCAGCACGCCAGGCCCTGGGACAGATACGCAGTATTTT
TRBJ1-1 | TRBV13 | few | NA | CASSLLGRSLAFF | TGTGCCAGCAGCTTACTCGGGAGAAGCTTGGCTTTCTTT
TRBJ2-5 | TRBV15 | few | NA | CATSRDGAQETQYF | TGTGCCACCAGCAGAGATGGGGCCCAAGAGACCCAGTACTTC
TRBJ2-2 | TRBV2 | NA | NA | CASSYLGQKLANTGELFF | TGTGCCAGCAGTTACCTTGGACAGAAGCTTGCGAACACCGGGGAGCTGTTTTTT
TRBJ2-7 | TRBV28 | few | NA | CASSIREDEQYF | TGTGCCAGCAGTATCAGGGAGGACGAGCAGTACTTC
TRBJ2-1 | TRBV2 | NA | TRBD2 | CASSRPGTSLGKNEQFF | TGTGCCAGCAGTCGTCCCGGGACTAGCCTGGGGAAGAATGAGCAGTTCTTC
TRBJ1-1 | TRBV7-2 | NA | NA | CASRYTVNTEAFF | TGTGCCAGCAGGTACACAGTGAACACTGAAGCTTTCTTT
TRBJ2-7 | TRBV28 | NA | NA | CASTKLPGFYEQYF | TGTGCCAGCACCAAACTCCCGGGGTTTTACGAGCAGTACTTC
TRBJ2-3 | TRBV18 | few | NA | CASSKNLGTDTQYF | TGTGCCAGCTCGAAAAATCTGGGTACAGATACGCAGTATTTT
TRBJ2-1 | TRBV7-2 | NA | NA | CASSFQRSSYNEQFF | TGTGCCAGCAGCTTTCAGCGGAGCTCCTACAATGAGCAGTTCTTC
TRBJ1-1 | TRBV28 | NA | NA | CASSPFGSRGRTEAFF | TGTGCCAGCAGCCCCTTTGGGTCCCGGGGGAGGACTGAAGCTTTCTTT
TRBJ2-7 | TRBV18 | NA | NA | CASSRGPNEQYF | TGTGCCAGCTCACGAGGTCCTAACGAGCAGTACTTC
TRBJ2-3 | TRBV7-9 | NA | TRBD2 | CASSSFGTSGRAVTDTQYF | TGTGCCAGCAGCTCCTTCGGGACTAGCGGGAGGGCCGTCACAGATACGCAGTATTTT
TRBJ2-5 | TRBV20-1 | few | NA | CSARWKTQYF | TGCAGTGCTAGATGGAAGACCCAGTACTTC
TRBJ1-2 | TRBV28 | once | NA | CASSSSPDRNYGYTF | TGTGCCAGCAGTTCCTCCCCCGACAGGAACTATGGCTACACCTTC
TRBJ1-5 | TRBV7-9 | NA | NA | CASSLSRVEPQHF | TGTGCCAGCAGCTTGAGCAGGGTTGAGCCCCAGCATTTT
TRBJ1-2 | TRBV5-1 | NA | TRBD1 | CASSHEWTGDYGYTF | TGCGCCAGCAGCCACGAATGGACAGGGGACTATGGCTACACCTTC
TRBJ2-1 | TRBV28 | NA | TRBD2 | CASSLMGLAGPNEQFF | TGTGCCAGCAGTTTAATGGGACTAGCGGGCCCCAATGAGCAGTTCTTC
TRBJ2-3 | TRBV7-9 | few | NA | CASSTMDTQYF | TGTGCCAGCAGTACAATGGATACGCAGTATTTT
TRBJ1-2 | TRBV4-1 | NA | NA | CASSQESVGYGYTF | TGCGCCAGCAGCCAAGAGTCGGTAGGGTATGGCTACACCTTC
TRBJ1-2 | TRBV2 | NA | TRBD1 | CASIPTGGMDNTF | TGTGCCAGCATCCCGACAGGGGGCATGGATAACACCTTC
TRBJ1-1 | TRBV19 | few | NA | CASSTQGGVNTEAFF | TGTGCCAGTAGTACACAGGGTGGAGTAAACACTGAAGCTTTCTTT
TRBJ1-1 | TRBV7-6 | few | NA | CASSSQGNTEAFF | TGTGCCAGCAGCAGTCAGGGGAACACTGAAGCTTTCTTT
TRBJ2-3 | TRBV10-3 | NA | TRBD2 | CASGRGRDADTQYF | TGTGCCAGCGGGAGGGGGCGAGACGCAGATACGCAGTATTTT
TRBJ2-5 | TRBV2 | few | TRBD1 | CASSQTGVFQETQYF | TGTGCCAGCAGCCAGACAGGGGTGTTCCAAGAGACCCAGTACTTC
TRBJ2-5 | TRBV18 | few | NA | CASSPPNQETQYF | TGTGCCAGCTCACCACCAAACCAAGAGACCCAGTACTTC